This T cell receptor beta chain comes out of a study of T-cell reconstitution after alpha-beta-depleted transplantation in children. This sample's TCRbeta library carried unique molecular identifier barcodes. TCRdb passed the PCR reads through MiXCR, listing each CDR3 protein once. This table holds about 980,000 distinct CDR3 sequences, about 29% found once. Concerning this clonotype itself: What it recognizes is unknown.

The trim removed 1 base at V and 11 bases at J, leaving 7 bases unmatched. This CDR3 contains 13 residues. Germline CDR1 is MGHRA and CDR2 is YSYEKL. Study-level points and caveats: After transplant, high TCRbeta diversity at day 60 in some patients arose from surviving recipient T cells and thymic progenitors.

The receptor was isolated from a boy less than two years old who had a stem cell transplant for SCID, so the T cells may come from the graft donor. The source material was PBMCs, mostly from graft donor cells, sampled 360 days after TCRalphabeta/CD19-depleted stem cell transplant. The chain is built from TRBV4-1 and TRBJ1-1; 7 bases map to TRBD1. This chain's CDR3 is CASSQGSEQGAFF. Here the CDR3 DNA reads TGCGCCAGCAGCCAAGGGAGCGAACAGGGGGCTTTCTTT.